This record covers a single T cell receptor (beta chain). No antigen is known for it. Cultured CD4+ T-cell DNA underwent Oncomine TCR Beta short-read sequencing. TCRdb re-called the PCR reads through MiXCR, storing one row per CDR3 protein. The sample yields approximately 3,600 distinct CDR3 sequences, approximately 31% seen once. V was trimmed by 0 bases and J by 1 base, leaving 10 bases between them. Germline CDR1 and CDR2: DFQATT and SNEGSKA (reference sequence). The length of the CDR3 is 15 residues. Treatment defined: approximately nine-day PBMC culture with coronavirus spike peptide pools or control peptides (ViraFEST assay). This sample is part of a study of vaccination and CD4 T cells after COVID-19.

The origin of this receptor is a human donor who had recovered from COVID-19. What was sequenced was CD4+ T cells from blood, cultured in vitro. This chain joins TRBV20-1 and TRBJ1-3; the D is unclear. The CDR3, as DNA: TGCAGTGCTAGAGATGGGTCCCGTTCTGGAAACACCATATATTTT. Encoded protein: CSARDGSRSGNTIYF.